This TCR beta chain was profiled in a study of read filtering for tumor transcriptome and immune sequencing. On the study more broadly: Among patients, around 18 were male and about 15 female, aged roughly 45 to 80 (mean around 61). RNA-seq yielded only roughly 85 to 1,400 TCR reads, IR-seq about 4.05 to 10.27 million. Findings of the study overall: Even smaller IR-seq throughput identified most shared clonotypes. The CD138-negative fraction was mixed bone marrow immune cells, not pure T cells.

From 350 to 500 ng of RNA, a library with molecular barcoded alpha/delta and beta/gamma adaptors was made. TCRdb re-analysed the reads in MiXCR, keeping a single row per CDR3 protein. The table shows 60,000 or so distinct CDR3 sequences, with around 20% occurring only once. This clonotype was detected ten times or more. The antigen is not known. With V trimmed by 9 bases and J by 8 bases, 4 bases remained unmatched. CDR3 size: 12 residues. Germline V gives CDR1 MDHEN, CDR2 SYDVKM. This sequence joins TRBV28 and TRBJ2-1; 10 bases map to TRBD2. Sequencing was carried out using a population of CD138-negative cells sorted from bone marrow. This sequence originates from a donor aged 40 or older with multiple myeloma. The DNA of the CDR3 is TGTGCCAGTGGGACTAGCGTAGATGAGCAGTTCTTC. It specifies CASGTSVDEQFF. Supplemented by reference TRBV28 and TRBJ2-1, the full variable domain reads DVKVTQSSRYLVKRTGEKVFLECVQDMDHENMFWYRQDPGLGLRLIYFSYDVKMKEKGDIPEGYSVSREKKERFSLILESASTNQTSMYLCASGTSVDEQFFGPGTRLTVL.